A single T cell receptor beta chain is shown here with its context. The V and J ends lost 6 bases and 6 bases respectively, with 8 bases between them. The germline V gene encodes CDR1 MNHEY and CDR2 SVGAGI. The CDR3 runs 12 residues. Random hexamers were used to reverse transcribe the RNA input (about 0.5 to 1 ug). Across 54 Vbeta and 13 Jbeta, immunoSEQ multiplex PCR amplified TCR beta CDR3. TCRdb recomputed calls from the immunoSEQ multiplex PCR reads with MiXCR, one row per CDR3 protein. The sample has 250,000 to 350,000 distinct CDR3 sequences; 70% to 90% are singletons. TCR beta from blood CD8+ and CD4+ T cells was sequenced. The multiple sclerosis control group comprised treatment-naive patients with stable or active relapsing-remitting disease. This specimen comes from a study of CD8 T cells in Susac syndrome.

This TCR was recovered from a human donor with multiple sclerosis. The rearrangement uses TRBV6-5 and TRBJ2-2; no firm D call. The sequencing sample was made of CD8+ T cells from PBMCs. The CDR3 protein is CASSHSAGELFF. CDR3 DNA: TGTGCCAGCAGCCACTCAGCCGGGGAGCTGTTTTTT.